The 28 T cell receptor beta chains below all came from one sample that was sequenced in a study of T cells in Graves' hyperthyroidism and ophthalmopathy. RNA transcripts served as the template for amplifying TCR beta CDR3 regions. HTBI primers were employed in a first-round RT-PCR of the TCR CDR3. TCRdb redid the calling of the multiplex PCR reads with MiXCR, one entry per CDR3 protein. The sample includes fewer than 700,000 distinct CDR3 sequences, roughly 18% of them seen just once. Sequenced input: blood. Receptors originate from a woman aged 18 to 35 with Graves' ophthalmopathy.

Many counts were recorded for this clonotype. The V and J genes are TRBV7-2 and TRBJ2-2; TRBD1 aligns across 7 bases. The CDR3 spans 16 residues. Trimming took 5 bases from V and 1 from J; bases not matched to a gene: 7. CDR1 and CDR2 (germline): SGHTA, FQGNSA. The CDR3: CASSPSRGWNTGELFF. For the CDR3, the DNA is TGTGCCAGCAGCCCCTCCAGGGGGTGGAACACCGGGGAGCTGTTTTTT.

Points on this clonotype: At one boundary the junction diverges from the germline segment, which might be a read error. The chain's CDR3 is CVWSRGGEQFF. The CDR3, as DNA: TGTGTCTGGAGTCGGGGGGGTGAGCAGTTCTTC. The gene calls are TRBV30 and TRBJ2-1; 8 bases are shared with TRBD2. This CDR3 is 11 amino acids long. Germline V gives CDR1 GTSNPN, CDR2 SVGIG (reference sequence).

This clonotype appeared many times. The rearrangement joins TRBV6-1 to TRBJ2-7; D is possibly TRBD2 (7 bases). This CDR3 is 16 amino acids long. V was clipped by 4 bases and J by 4 bases, with 20 bases between them. Germline CDR1 reads MNHNS; CDR2 reads SASEGT. Here the CDR3 reads CASSANLGGRLYEQYF. The CDR3 DNA sequence: TGTGCCAGCAGTGCCAATCTGGGGGGGCGGCTGTACGAGCAGTACTTC.

V is TRBV11-1 and J is TRBJ1-2; 7 bases are a match to TRBD1. Germline V lookup: CDR1 SGHAT, CDR2 FQDESV (reference sequence). CDR3 length equals 16 residues. V was clipped by 0 bases and J by 2 bases; unmatched bases: 6. The CDR3: CASSLARTGANYGYTF. CDR3 DNA: TGTGCCAGCAGCTTAGCGAGGACAGGAGCCAACTATGGCTACACCTTC. Complete variable domain (other parts from reference TRBV11-1 and TRBJ1-2): EAEVAQSPRYKITEKSQAVAFWCDPISGHATLYWYRQILGQGPELLVQFQDESVVDDSQLPKDRFSAERLKGVDSTLKIQPAELGDSAMYLCASSLARTGANYGYTFGSGTRLTVV.

This chain uses TRBV19 with TRBJ2-2; the D is unclear. Trimming pared 8 bases from V and 4 bases from J, leaving 11 bases between. The CDR3 length is 13 residues. Germline CDR1 and CDR2: LNHDA and SQIVND (reference sequence). The CDR3 nucleotides read TGTGCCAGTTCTGTCCTCGGCACCGGGGAGCTGTTTTTT. Amino acid sequence: CASSVLGTGELFF.

This clonotype came up a few times. This rearrangement joins TRBV29-1 to TRBJ2-3; no clear D gene. CDR3 length: 13 residues. The germline gives CDR1 SQVTM, CDR2 ANQGSEA. Trimming left V 4 bases short and J 1 base short, with 9 bases between. CDR3 amino acids: CSVVPVRTDTQYF. The DNA for the CDR3 is TGCAGCGTTGTCCCGGTCCGCACAGATACGCAGTATTTT.

The V call is TRBV7-9, the J call TRBJ1-2; tentative D call: TRBD1 (6 bases). V lost 1 base and J lost 2, with 14 bases in between. The CDR3 has 16 amino acids. Germline V CDR1 and CDR2: SEHNR, FQNEAQ (reference sequence). The CDR3 region has the DNA TGTGCCAGCAGCTTAGACGGGACACAGAAAAACTATGGCTACACCTTC. This sequence encodes CASSLDGTQKNYGYTF.

For the CDR3, the DNA is TGCAGTGCTAGAGATCCTCGGAACGTCCTGACTTTC. Its translation is CSARDPRNVLTF. V and J are TRBV20-1 and TRBJ2-6, with D uncertain. This CDR3 has 12 residues. V was pared by 0 bases and J by 10 bases, with 7 bases between. Germline-derived CDR1 and CDR2 are DFQATT and SNEGSKA (reference sequence).

The chain uses TRBV7-9 and TRBJ2-2; D gene ambiguous. V lost 1 base, J lost 9 bases, and 12 bases lay in between. The CDR3 has 14 residues. Germline values: CDR1 SEHNR, CDR2 FQNEAQ (reference sequence). DNA for the CDR3: TGTGCCAGCAGCTTAGAAACGACGGACCGGGAGCTGTTTTTT. Translation gives CASSLETTDRELFF.

The chain carries TRBV10-3 and TRBJ2-5, with D possibly being TRBD2 (5 bases). Trimming took off 1 base at V and 3 bases at J, with 12 bases between the two ends. Germline V lookup: CDR1 ENHRY, CDR2 SYGVKD. This CDR3 region has 15 residues. The CDR3, as DNA: TGTGCCATCAGTGAGTGGGAGACTGGGGAAGAGACCCAGTACTTC. It encodes CAISEWETGEETQYF.

This clonotype has at least ten counts. The chain couples TRBV15 to TRBJ1-2; weak D call: TRBD1 (5 bases). The V and J ends lost 0 bases and 4 bases respectively, with 12 bases between them. CDR1 and CDR2 (germline): LNHNV, YYDKDF (reference sequence). The CDR3 length is 15 residues. CDR3 sequence: CATSRDHSGTYGYTF. The CDR3 DNA sequence: TGTGCCACCAGCAGAGATCACTCAGGGACCTATGGCTACACCTTC.

The genes are TRBV6-2 or TRBV6-3 and TRBJ2-7; 8 bases are shared with TRBD2. V lost 5 bases and J lost 0; bases outside the gene matches: 12. The CDR3 spans 17 residues. Germline CDR1 MNHEY, CDR2 SVGEGT. CDR3 sequence reads: CASSPMGSGVSSYEQYF. CDR3 nucleotides: TGTGCCAGCAGTCCTATGGGTAGCGGGGTAAGCTCCTACGAGCAGTACTTC.

This clonotype showed up just a few times. This chain connects TRBV3-1 to TRBJ2-5; 7 nucleotides align to TRBD2. Germline V gives CDR1 LGHDT, CDR2 YNNKEL (reference sequence). J lost 5 bases, V lost 1 base, and 7 bases had no gene match. The length of the CDR3 is 15 residues. CDR3 in amino acids: CASSQGGRARETQYF. CDR3 DNA: TGTGCCAGCAGCCAAGGAGGGAGGGCCCGGGAGACCCAGTACTTC.

The sample holds many counts of this clonotype. This chain connects TRBV29-1 to TRBJ2-1; D is possibly TRBD1 (7 bases). The V end lost 1 base, the J end lost 8 bases, and 12 bases lay between the germline ends. The CDR3 totals 13 residues. Germline values: CDR1 SQVTM, CDR2 ANQGSEA. The CDR3, as DNA: TGCAGCGTTGAAGGTGCGGGGACAGATGAGCAGTTCTTC. Residues: CSVEGAGTDEQFF.

This clonotype was detected ten times or more. The chain has TRBV28 and TRBJ2-4, with 12 bases lining up with TRBD2. This CDR3 comprises 18 residues. V lost 3 bases, J lost 7 bases, and 13 bases stayed unmatched. Germline V CDR1 and CDR2: MDHEN, SYDVKM. The CDR3, as DNA: TGTGCCAGCAGTTTTTCCCTAGCGGGGGGGCCTATAGGGAACATTCAGTACTTC. Its protein is CASSFSLAGGPIGNIQYF.

This clonotype showed up many times. The chain recombines TRBV12-3 or TRBV12-4 with TRBJ2-1, with D uncertain. V was cut by 7 bases and J by 4 bases, with 8 bases left in between. The CDR3 has 12 amino acids. For the CDR3, the DNA is TGTGCCAGCAACTCGATTTACAATGAGCAGTTCTTC. Its translation is CASNSIYNEQFF.

A single count supports this clonotype. The CDR3 does not close with the conserved phenylalanine or tryptophan, likely indicating a read error. The chain recombines TRBV7-6 with TRBJ2-7; 7 nucleotides align to TRBD1. The V and J ends lost 1 base and 2 bases, in that order; junction bases with no gene match: 2. There are 14 residues in the CDR3. The germline CDR1 and CDR2 sequences are SGHVS and FNYEAQ. This chain's CDR3 is CASSLGQGAYEQYL. The CDR3 nucleotides are TGTGCCAGCAGCTTAGGCCAGGGGGCCTACGAGCAGTACCTC.

This clonotype was seen many times. The chain employs TRBV20-1 and TRBJ1-2, with TRBD1 matching over 9 bases. Trimming at V came to 5 bases and at J to 3 bases, leaving 10 bases not matched to a gene. Germline CDR1 DFQATT, CDR2 SNEGSKA (reference sequence). The CDR3 covers 15 residues. The CDR3 is CSAPFRDRAHYGYTF. CDR3 in DNA: TGCAGTGCTCCCTTCCGGGACAGGGCTCACTATGGCTACACCTTC.

CDR3 in DNA: TGTGCCAGCAGCGAACCAGGGATGGACACTGAAGCTTTCTTT. The encoded protein is CASSEPGMDTEAFF. The genes are TRBV27 and TRBJ1-1, with a weak D call TRBD1 (5 bases). V was clipped by 6 bases and J by 3 bases, with 14 bases between them. CDR1 is MNHEY, CDR2 SMNVEV, per germline (reference sequence). The CDR3 totals 14 residues.

This clonotype has ten or more counts. The chain employs TRBV2 and TRBJ2-4, with D perhaps matching TRBD1 or TRBD2 (5 bases each). Per the germline V gene, CDR1 is SNHLY and CDR2 is FYNNEI. The CDR3 is 14 amino acids. Trimming pared 7 bases from V and 2 bases from J, leaving 12 bases between. In DNA form, the CDR3 reads TGTGCCAGCAATGGCTGGGGGTCCAAAAACATTCAGTACTTC. Its protein is CASNGWGSKNIQYF.

The chain uses TRBV20-1 and TRBJ1-2; weak D call: TRBD1 (6 bases). CDR3 length equals 14 residues. V was cut by 7 bases and J by 5 bases, with 20 bases left in between. Germline values: CDR1 DFQATT, CDR2 SNEGSKA (reference sequence). The CDR3 reads CSVTIRTVDYGYTF. CDR3 coding DNA: TGCAGTGTAACTATTCGGACAGTGGATTATGGCTACACCTTC.

This clonotype was seen many times. The V and J genes are TRBV6-2 or TRBV6-3 and TRBJ2-3, with a weak D call TRBD2 (5 bases). The CDR3 consists of 14 residues. Trimming shortened V by 2 bases and J by 3 bases, and 9 bases separated the two germline ends. Germline V gives CDR1 MNHEY, CDR2 SVGEGT. The CDR3 DNA follows: TGTGCCAGCAGTTACGCGGGCGGGACAGATACGCAGTATTTT. Translating gives CASSYAGGTDTQYF.

The CDR3 reads CASSDWDRVNYEQYF. DNA of the CDR3: TGTGCCAGCAGTGACTGGGACAGGGTGAACTACGAGCAGTACTTC. This chain joins TRBV6-1 and TRBJ2-7, with 9 nucleotides matching TRBD1. The trim removed 3 bases at V and 3 bases at J, leaving 6 bases unmatched. CDR3 length: 15 amino acids. Germline CDR1 reads MNHNS; CDR2 reads SASEGT.

This clonotype was observed at least ten times. The V and J genes are TRBV4-2 and TRBJ2-7; TRBD2 aligns across 10 bases. V shed 0 bases, J shed 5 bases, and the junction held 7 bases outside the gene matches. CDR1 and CDR2 (germline): LGHNA, YNFKEQ. This CDR3 region has 16 residues. The CDR3 bases are TGTGCCAGCAGCCAAGATCGTAGCGGGGGGTTCGACGAGCAGTACTTC. Amino acids: CASSQDRSGGFDEQYF.

This clonotype has at least ten counts. The CDR3 sequence is CASSQDWLARNEQFF. The CDR3 DNA reads TGCGCCAGCAGCCAAGACTGGCTAGCGAGAAATGAGCAGTTCTTC. This chain links TRBV4-3 with TRBJ2-1; possibly TRBD2 for D (6 bases). Germline CDR1 is LGHNA and CDR2 is YSLEER. This CDR3 has 15 amino acids. V was pared by 0 bases and J by 7 bases, with 13 bases between.

Details on this clonotype: This sequence may be a read error, since a much larger clone differs from it by one base. The J gene is TRBJ1-6, the V gene TRBV30; 7 nucleotides line up with TRBD1. There are 13 residues in the CDR3. Trimming removed 5 bases from V and 14 bases from J; junction bases left unmatched: 12. Germline V gene sequence: CDR1 GTSNPN, CDR2 SVGIG (reference sequence). The CDR3 region is CAWAPTGKGALHF. CDR3 DNA: TGTGCCTGGGCCCCGACAGGGAAAGGGGCCCTCCACTTT. Drawing the rest from reference TRBV30 and TRBJ1-6, the complete variable domain is SQTIHQWPATLVQPVGSPLSLECTVEGTSNPNLYWYRQAAGRGLQLLFYSVGIGQISSEVPQNLSASRPQDRQFILSSKKLLLSDSGFYLCAWAPTGKGALHFGNGTRLTVT.

This clonotype was recorded once. A clone one base away is much larger, so this may be a read error. Given the absence of the conserved phenylalanine or tryptophan at the CDR3 end, a read error is likely. This rearrangement joins TRBV6-5 to TRBJ2-7, with D tentatively TRBD1 or TRBD2 (6 bases each). V was shortened by 0 bases and J by 7 bases, with 16 bases between the two germline ends. The CDR3 consists of 15 residues. CDR1 is MNHEY, CDR2 SVGAGI, per germline. The CDR3 coding sequence is TGTGCCAGCAGTTACTCATCCGGGGGCGGTTATGAGCAGTACCTC. This gives the protein CASSYSSGGGYEQYL.

The V call is TRBV9, the J call TRBJ2-7, with a possible D match to TRBD1 (6 bases). The germline gives CDR1 SGDLS, CDR2 YYNGEE. V was trimmed by 5 bases and J by 2 bases, leaving 14 bases between them. This CDR3 is 14 amino acids long. The CDR3 nucleotides read TGTGCCAGCAGTTCGCCGGACAGCCCCTACGAGCAGTACTTC. Residues: CASSSPDSPYEQYF.